The T cell receptor (beta chain) under discussion was sequenced for a study of shared clonotypes between healthy human individuals. General study points: Investigators expected sequencing depth to affect clonotype sharing among donors.

About this clone itself: Antigen: not known.

Only Caucasian adults living in Nashville, Tennessee made up the donor group. Looked up from germline, CDR1 is GTSNPN and CDR2 is SVGIG (reference sequence). The CDR3 covers 14 residues. V shed 0 bases and J shed 6 bases, with 15 bases lying between them. Repertoires were generated with immunoSEQ multiplex PCR, while TCRdb's copy carries only in-frame clones and drops some. The data hold about 500,000 clones, with over 60% observed a single time. The sequence derives from a woman between 35 and 50 years old in good health. Some clones in this sample may be carry-over from other donors' samples. J is TRBJ2-7 and V is TRBV30, with D uncertain. The sample consisted of PBMCs. CDR3 in DNA: TGTGCCTGGAGTGTTTGGACGGGCCTTCCCGAGCAGTACTTC. Translating it yields CAWSVWTGLPEQYF. The variable domain in full, with the rest retrieved from reference TRBV30 and TRBJ2-7, is SQTIHQWPATLVQPVGSPLSLECTVEGTSNPNLYWYRQAAGRGLQLLFYSVGIGQISSEVPQNLSASRPQDRQFILSSKKLLLSDSGFYLCAWSVWTGLPEQYFGPGTRLTVT.